The clone carrying this T cell receptor beta chain was observed a handful of times. Antigen unknown. Documented treatment: approximately nine-day PBMC culture with coronavirus spike peptide pools or control peptides (ViraFEST assay). Gathering of the CD4+ T cells, from the unexposed donor, took place before the COVID-19 pandemic (2011-2018). The record originates from a study of vaccination and CD4 T cells after COVID-19. V was clipped by 10 bases and J by 5 bases; unmatched bases: 12. The CDR3 has 14 residues. Sequencing of the DNA from cultured CD4+ T cells was carried out with the Oncomine TCR Beta short-read assay. One entry per CDR3 protein results from TCRdb running MiXCR on the PCR reads. The sample consists of more than 7,500 distinct CDR3 sequences, roughly 50% of them appearing once.

Sequenced sample: CD4+ T cells from blood, cultured in vitro. The receptor's source is a human donor in good health. This chain links TRBV12-3 or TRBV12-4 with TRBJ1-1, with TRBD1 matching over 8 bases. CDR3 nucleotide sequence: TGTGCCACCAACCGACAGGGGAAGGTGACTGAAGCTTTCTTT. This sequence encodes CATNRQGKVTEAFF.